These 31 T cell receptor beta chains were sequenced from one sample in a study of T cell repertoires in cytomegalovirus infection. These receptors are not linked to any known antigen. TCRdb reprocessed the reads with MiXCR, giving one entry per CDR3 protein. The repertoire consists of about 920,000 distinct CDR3 sequences, with roughly 30% occurring once and the leading ten covering 13%. The input for sequencing was cultured CD8+ T cells from PBMCs, taken from culture after CMV antigen stimulation. Source of these receptors: a human donor in good health (CMV status not recorded). Some clones in this sample may be carry-over from other donors' samples.

This clonotype was detected only a few times. The chain links TRBV2 to TRBJ2-4; D is perhaps TRBD1 or TRBD2 (5 bases each). The CDR3 is made up of 12 amino acids. Germline CDR1 is SNHLY and CDR2 is FYNNEI. Deletions cut 8 bases from V and 9 bases from J, with 14 bases between. The CDR3 bases are TGTGCCAGCCTCGGGAACCAGGGCATTCAGTACTTC. Its protein is CASLGNQGIQYF.

V and J are TRBV10-2 and TRBJ2-2; 8 positions match TRBD1. CDR3 length equals 14 residues. CDR1 is WSHSY and CDR2 is SAAADI in the germline V gene. Trimming cost V 7 bases and J 4 bases; bases outside gene matches: 5. The DNA of the CDR3 is TGCGCCAGCATCCCGCAGGGGGCCACCGGGGAGCTGTTTTTT. It specifies CASIPQGATGELFF.

This clonotype was found a few times. CDR3 DNA sequence: TGTGCCAGCAGTTTGAGGCCCGGGGGCACTGAAGCTTTCTTT. The encoded protein is CASSLRPGGTEAFF. The chain employs TRBV28 and TRBJ1-1, with D possibly being TRBD1 (5 bases). Germline lookup yields CDR1 MDHEN and CDR2 SYDVKM. V gave up 3 bases and J gave up 4 bases, with 12 bases separating them. CDR3 size: 14 residues.

This clonotype was seen a few times. The chain uses TRBV6-5 and TRBJ2-1; tentatively, D is TRBD2 (6 bases). Between the trimmed V and J ends, which lost 5 bases and 2 bases, there was a span of 13 bases. This CDR3 is built from 15 residues. Germline CDR1 and CDR2: MNHEY and SVGAGI. The CDR3 region is CASSTDYPTYNEQFF. The CDR3 nucleotides read TGTGCCAGCAGTACGGACTACCCGACCTACAATGAGCAGTTCTTC.

V and J are TRBV6-1 and TRBJ2-3, with unresolved D. The germline V gene has CDR1 MNHNS and CDR2 SASEGT. V dropped 1 base and J dropped 3 bases, with 8 bases sitting between them. The CDR3 is made up of 14 amino acids. DNA for the CDR3: TGTGCCAGCAGTGAAGAAGGGTTAACAGATACGCAGTATTTT. As protein: CASSEEGLTDTQYF.

This clonotype was counted a few times. The chain combines TRBV15 with TRBJ2-5; D call uncertain. Trimming removed 1 base at V and 2 bases at J, with 14 bases between. This CDR3 spans 16 amino acids. Germline assignment: CDR1 LNHNV and CDR2 YYDKDF (reference sequence). DNA of the CDR3: TGTGCCACCAGCAGAGTGGCCCATGAATCTCAAGAGACCCAGTACTTC. Encoded protein: CATSRVAHESQETQYF.

The chain is built from TRBV15 and TRBJ1-4; the D gene is possibly TRBD1 (5 bases). CDR1 LNHNV and CDR2 YYDKDF come from the germline V gene (reference sequence). The CDR3 has 15 residues. The V and J ends lost 5 bases and 5 bases respectively, with 15 bases between them. The CDR3, as DNA: TGTGCCACCAGCGGTACAGGCGGGGAGAATGAAAAACTGTTTTTT. Protein: CATSGTGGENEKLFF. The whole variable domain, filled in from reference TRBV15 and TRBJ1-4, reads DAMVIQNPRYQVTQFGKPVTLSCSQTLNHNVMYWYQQKSSQAPKLLFHYYDKDFNNEADTPDNFQSRRPNTSFCFLDIRSPGLGDTAMYLCATSGTGGENEKLFFGSGTQLSVL.

This clonotype was detected a few times. This rearrangement joins TRBV15 to TRBJ1-6; D is undetermined. This CDR3 contains 16 residues. The V end was cut by 5 bases, the J end by 4 bases, with 15 bases between. Germline values: CDR1 LNHNV, CDR2 YYDKDF (reference sequence). In DNA, the CDR3 is TGTGCCACCAGCGAAAGATGGGGAGAGTATAATTCACCCCTCCACTTT. Its protein product is CATSERWGEYNSPLHF.

As to this clonotype: Sequence at one end of the junction differs from germline and may be a read error. The chain couples TRBV15 to TRBJ1-5; D is perhaps TRBD1 (6 bases). This CDR3 region has 15 residues. The V gene's germline CDR1 is LNHNV and CDR2 YYDKDF (reference sequence). DNA of the CDR3: TGTGTCACCAGCAGAGATTCGCAGGGGAATCAGCCCCAGCATTTT. Residues: CVTSRDSQGNQPQHF.

This clonotype has just a few counts. V usage is TRBV12-3 or TRBV12-4 and J usage is TRBJ2-1; the D gene is possibly TRBD2 (7 bases). The CDR3 extends over 16 amino acids. V dropped 6 bases and J dropped 5 bases, with 20 bases sitting between them. Written as DNA, the CDR3 is TGTGCCAGCAGCCTCCCGGGGGGCGGGGGAGACAATGAGCAGTTCTTC. Its protein product is CASSLPGGGGDNEQFF.

The V call is TRBV27, the J call TRBJ1-2; the D gene is possibly TRBD1 (5 bases). This CDR3 has 16 amino acids. Deletions cut 0 bases from V and 6 bases from J, with 17 bases between. Germline V gene lookup returns CDR1 MNHEY and CDR2 SMNVEV (reference sequence). The CDR3 region is CASSLSRGRPWDGYTF. The CDR3 bases are TGTGCCAGCAGTTTATCGAGGGGACGGCCATGGGATGGCTACACCTTC.

This clonotype appeared a few times. V and J are TRBV19 and TRBJ1-1; no clear D. CDR3 length equals 15 residues. V was trimmed by 7 bases and J by 0 bases, leaving 15 bases between them. The germline V gene has CDR1 LNHDA and CDR2 SQIVND (reference sequence). The CDR3 reads CASTAGPLMNTEAFF. The CDR3 DNA is TGTGCCAGTACGGCGGGTCCTTTGATGAACACTGAAGCTTTCTTT. Variable domain in full (rest from reference TRBV19 and TRBJ1-1): DGGITQSPKYLFRKEGQNVTLSCEQNLNHDAMYWYRQDPGQGLRLIYYSQIVNDFQKGDIAEGYSVSREKKESFPLTVTSAQKNPTAFYLCASTAGPLMNTEAFFGQGTRLTVV.

The chain recombines TRBV15 with TRBJ2-1; 10 positions agree with TRBD2. The V and J ends lost 4 bases and 8 bases, in that order; junction bases with no gene match: 5. CDR3 length: 14 amino acids. Looked up from germline, CDR1 is LNHNV and CDR2 is YYDKDF (reference sequence). CDR3 sequence reads: CATSTSGGGDEQFF. The DNA of the CDR3 is TGTGCCACCAGCACTAGCGGGGGTGGCGATGAGCAGTTCTTC.

The sample holds many counts of this clonotype. This rearrangement joins TRBV28 to TRBJ2-7; D is uncertain. V lost 2 bases to trimming and J lost 3 bases, with 11 bases between them. This CDR3 is built from 14 residues. From germline, CDR1 is MDHEN and CDR2 SYDVKM. The CDR3 sequence: CASSLRNLFYEQYV. DNA of the CDR3: TGTGCCAGCAGTTTACGGAACCTTTTCTACGAGCAGTACGTC.

This clonotype was seen just once. Germline and junction disagree at one end, which may indicate a read error. The chain carries TRBV28 and TRBJ2-1; 11 bases fit TRBD2. The germline gives CDR1 MDHEN, CDR2 SYDVKM. CDR3 length: 18 residues. For the CDR3, the DNA is TGTGCCAGCACGGACGGGACTAGCGGAGCCCGGTCCTCCAATGAGCAGTTCTTC. Amino acids: CASTDGTSGARSSNEQFF.

At least ten counts were recorded for this clonotype. The rearrangement joins TRBV2 to TRBJ1-6; D remains ambiguous. Trimming took 4 bases from V and 6 from J, leaving 10 bases between them. This CDR3 comprises 14 residues. The germline CDR1 and CDR2 sequences are SNHLY and FYNNEI. The CDR3, as DNA: TGTGCCAGCAGTGTAGGGAGCTTTAATTCACCCCTCCACTTT. It is translated as CASSVGSFNSPLHF.

The chain couples TRBV20-1 to TRBJ2-7; 7 bases map to TRBD2. V was pared by 3 bases and J by 2 bases, with 13 bases of the junction left unmatched. CDR1 and CDR2 (germline): DFQATT, SNEGSKA (reference sequence). The CDR3 has 16 residues. CDR3 residues: CSARTWTERGAYEQYF. The CDR3 DNA reads TGCAGTGCTAGGACCTGGACTGAGCGGGGCGCCTACGAGCAGTACTTC.

This clonotype showed up many times. The chain carries TRBV7-8 and TRBJ2-7; D remains unclear. There are 15 residues in the CDR3. The germline gives CDR1 SGHVS, CDR2 FQNEAQ. V lost 0 bases to trimming and J lost 2 bases, with 11 bases between them. CDR3 sequence (DNA): TGTGCCAGCAGCTTAGCAGGGCAGCTCCCCTACGAGCAGTACGTC. Protein: CASSLAGQLPYEQYV.

This clonotype has ten or more counts. The J gene is TRBJ2-1, the V gene TRBV12-3 or TRBV12-4; D is perhaps TRBD1 (7 bases). CDR3 length equals 17 residues. Trimming shortened V by 1 base and J by 6 bases, and 19 bases separated the two germline ends. The CDR3 region is CASSLVGGAGGPNEQFF. The CDR3, as DNA: TGTGCCAGCAGTTTAGTCGGAGGAGCAGGGGGGCCCAATGAGCAGTTCTTC.

The rearrangement joins TRBV5-4 to TRBJ2-1, with D maybe TRBD1 (6 bases). V dropped 2 bases and J dropped 7 bases, with 10 bases sitting between them. Germline CDR1 is SGHNT and CDR2 is YYREEE (reference sequence). The CDR3 has 13 residues. The CDR3 region has the DNA TGTGCCAGCAGCTTCGGCAGGGGTAATGAGCAGTTCTTC. Protein sequence: CASSFGRGNEQFF. The whole variable domain, filled in from reference TRBV5-4 and TRBJ2-1, reads ETGVTQSPTHLIKTRGQQVTLRCSSQSGHNTVSWYQQALGQGPQFIFQYYREEENGRGNFPPRFSGLQFPNYSSELNVNALELDDSALYLCASSFGRGNEQFFGPGTRLTVL.

The rearrangement links TRBV6-5 to TRBJ1-3; D is perhaps TRBD1 (5 bases). The germline V gene encodes CDR1 MNHEY and CDR2 SVGAGI. V dropped 6 bases and J dropped 0 bases, with 18 bases sitting between them. This CDR3 has 17 residues. CDR3 residues: CASSMDRRGDSGNTIYF. The DNA of the CDR3 is TGTGCCAGCAGCATGGACCGGCGGGGGGACTCTGGAAACACCATATATTTT.

The genes are TRBV20-1 and TRBJ2-7; TRBD2 matches at 9 bases. Trimming cost V 5 bases and J 3 bases; bases outside gene matches: 5. Germline V gene lookup returns CDR1 DFQATT and CDR2 SNEGSKA (reference sequence). This CDR3 has 13 amino acids. The CDR3 coding sequence is TGCAGTGCTTCTAGGCGGGAGGGCTACGAGCAGTACTTC. It yields the protein CSASRREGYEQYF.

V gene TRBV4-1 combines with J gene TRBJ2-2; 8 bases match TRBD1. Per germline, CDR1 MGHRA and CDR2 YSYEKL. V lost 3 bases and J lost 3; bases outside the gene matches: 12. The CDR3 extends over 18 amino acids. CDR3 loop: CASSQAPGGRTDTGELFF. The DNA for the CDR3 is TGCGCCAGCAGCCAGGCCCCAGGGGGCAGAACCGACACCGGGGAGCTGTTTTTT.

The gene calls are TRBV12-3 or TRBV12-4 and TRBJ2-3; 8 bases fit TRBD2. After removal of 6 bases from V and 2 bases from J, the junction contained 7 bases not matched to a gene. This CDR3 comprises 15 residues. The CDR3: CASRATSGLTDTQYF. The CDR3 DNA reads TGTGCCAGCAGGGCAACTAGCGGCCTCACAGATACGCAGTATTTT.

Points on this clonotype: A much larger clone differs from this one at a single base, so this may be a read error. This chain links TRBV7-6 with TRBJ2-7; D assignment may be TRBD1 or TRBD2 (5 bases each). This CDR3 comprises 16 residues. Germline V gene lookup returns CDR1 SGHVS and CDR2 FNYEAQ. Between the trimmed V and J ends, which lost 2 bases and 0 bases, there was a span of 14 bases. CDR3 coding DNA: TGTGCCAGCAGCTTAAATGACGGGGACCTCTCCTACGAGCAGTACTTC. This translates into CASSLNDGDLSYEQYF.

This chain joins TRBV7-3 and TRBJ1-6; D not certain. CDR1 is SGHTA, CDR2 FQGTGA, per germline. Trimming removed 5 bases from V and 0 bases from J, with 8 bases in between. This CDR3 comprises 15 residues. CDR3: CASSNTGSYNSPLHF. CDR3 DNA: TGTGCCAGCAGCAACACTGGCTCCTATAATTCACCCCTCCACTTT.

The chain carries TRBV7-2 and TRBJ2-1, with TRBD2 matching over 15 bases. The germline V gene has CDR1 SGHTA and CDR2 FQGNSA. V lost 5 bases to trimming and J lost 8 bases; unmatched junction nucleotides: 4. The CDR3 runs 15 residues. CDR3 residues: CASSRTSGGVDEQFF. The CDR3 DNA sequence: TGTGCCAGCAGCCGGACTAGCGGGGGGGTGGATGAGCAGTTCTTC.

This clonotype was seen only once. The CDR3 loop is CASSLDRFETQYF. The DNA of the CDR3 is TGTGCCAGCAGCTTAGACAGGTTTGAGACCCAGTACTTC. This rearrangement joins TRBV7-3 to TRBJ2-5; D is perhaps TRBD1 (6 bases). Germline CDR1 and CDR2: SGHTA and FQGTGA. This CDR3 is 13 amino acids long. V dropped 2 bases and J dropped 5 bases, with 9 bases sitting between them.

The J gene is TRBJ2-1, the V gene TRBV7-6; D is perhaps TRBD2 (6 bases). Trimming pared 7 bases from V and 5 bases from J, leaving 15 bases between. Germline CDR1 SGHVS, CDR2 FNYEAQ. The CDR3 contains 14 residues. The CDR3 is CASTSPGLHNEQFF. CDR3 DNA sequence: TGTGCCAGCACCAGCCCGGGACTTCACAATGAGCAGTTCTTC.

This chain connects TRBV15 to TRBJ1-1, with D possibly TRBD1 on 6 matching bases. Between the trimmed V and J ends, which lost 1 base and 1 base, there was a span of 7 bases. This CDR3 is 14 amino acids long. The germline V gene has CDR1 LNHNV and CDR2 YYDKDF (reference sequence). CDR3 loop: CATSRATGNTEAFF. In nucleotides, the CDR3 is TGTGCCACCAGCAGAGCGACAGGGAACACTGAAGCTTTCTTT.

This clonotype has ten or more counts. The chain combines TRBV7-9 with TRBJ2-1; D possibly corresponds to TRBD1 (6 bases). CDR1 is SEHNR and CDR2 is FQNEAQ in the germline V gene (reference sequence). V lost 4 bases and J 0 bases, leaving 19 bases between the germline ends. The CDR3 extends over 18 amino acids. CDR3 in DNA: TGTGCCAGCAGCTCTGGCATTGTTGGGACACCCTCCTACAATGAGCAGTTCTTC. This encodes CASSSGIVGTPSYNEQFF.